Listed below are T cell receptor delta chains from one sample, sequenced in a study of gamma-delta T cells after stem cell transplantation. TCRdb re-analyzed the RT-PCR reads via CATT. The sample lists about 3,200 delta-chain clones; around 5.1% were seen once. The sample consisted of gamma-delta T cells. The receptors stem from a human donor. It is not recorded whose cells these are; they may come from a transplant donor. The CDR3 runs from the conserved cysteine through the conserved F or W. The D gene is left open where the match is weak. Clone size is not always given. Where it is, it says once, few, many or a class for expanded clones.

clone size: medium-sized; J gene: TRDJ1; V gene: TRDV2; D gene: .; CDR3 DNA: TGTGCCTGTGATAGGCTTCCTCCATCGCTGGGACCCGATAAACTCATCTTT; CDR3 protein: CACDRLPPSLGPDKLIF
clone size: medium-sized; J gene: TRDJ1; V gene: TRDV2; D gene: TRDD3; CDR3 DNA: TGTGCCTGTGACCCTCTGGGGGATAAGAGTAAACTCATCTTT; CDR3 protein: CACDPLGDKSKLIF
clone size: large; J gene: TRDJ1; V gene: TRDV2; D gene: TRDD3; CDR3 DNA: TGTGCCTGTGACTTTCTGGGGGATCGAGGTAAACTCATCTTT; CDR3 protein: CACDFLGDRGKLIF
clone size: few; J gene: TRDJ1; V gene: TRDV2; D gene: TRDD3; CDR3 DNA: TGTGCCTGTGACCCCATTGTGGGGGATAGTCCGAAAAAACTCATCTTT; CDR3 protein: CACDPIVGDSPKKLIF
clone size: .; J gene: TRDJ1; V gene: TRDV2; D gene: TRDD3; CDR3 DNA: TGTGCCTGTGACACACTCAGGGGTGGGGGATATGTCGATAAACTCATCTTT; CDR3 protein: CACDTLRGGGYVDKLIF
clone size: medium-sized; J gene: TRDJ1; V gene: TRDV2; D gene: TRDD3; CDR3 DNA: TGTGCCTGTGACATAGTCCCTCCGAGGGGGGATACGGTAAGGAGCACCGATAAACTCATCTTT; CDR3 protein: CACDIVPPRGDTVRSTDKLIF
clone size: .; J gene: TRDJ1; V gene: TRDV2; D gene: TRDD3; CDR3 DNA: TGTGCCTGTGACAGCCTCCTGGGGGATACACGGGACACCGATAAACTCATCTTT; CDR3 protein: CACDSLLGDTRDTDKLIF
clone size: few; J gene: TRDJ1; V gene: TRDV2; D gene: TRDD3; CDR3 DNA: TGTGCCTGTGACCCTTTACTGGGGGATACGTACACCGATAAACTCATCTTT; CDR3 protein: CACDPLLGDTYTDKLIF
clone size: many; J gene: TRDJ1; V gene: TRDV2; D gene: TRDD3; CDR3 DNA: TGTGCCTGTGACGACTTGGGGGATAAGAAAGGGGGGTACGCCGATAAACTCATCTTT; CDR3 protein: CACDDLGDKKGGYADKLIF
clone size: large; J gene: TRDJ1; V gene: TRDV2; D gene: .; CDR3 DNA: TGTGCCTGTGACATCTTACTCAGGGGAACCACCGATAAACTCATCTTT; CDR3 protein: CACDILLRGTTDKLIF
clone size: medium-sized; J gene: TRDJ1; V gene: TRDV2; D gene: TRDD3; CDR3 DNA: TGTGCCTGTGACACGCTACGCGGAACTGGGGGATACGCTGGCGGGGGACGCTACACCGATAAACTCATCTTT; CDR3 protein: CACDTLRGTGGYAGGGRYTDKLIF
clone size: few; J gene: TRDJ1; V gene: TRDV2; D gene: TRDD3; CDR3 DNA: TGTGCCTGTGACACGCTGACTGGGGGACCCACCGATAAACTCATCTTT; CDR3 protein: CACDTLTGGPTDKLIF
clone size: many; J gene: TRDJ1; V gene: TRDV2; D gene: .; CDR3 DNA: TGTGCCTGTGACCTCTGGGGATCCTGGGGCGATAAACTCATCTTT; CDR3 protein: CACDLWGSWGDKLIF
clone size: medium-sized; J gene: TRDJ1; V gene: TRDV2; D gene: TRDD3; CDR3 DNA: TGTGCCTGTGACGGGCTTGGGCGGGGGGGGATAACGTACACCGATAAACTCATCTTT; CDR3 protein: CACDGLGRGGITYTDKLIF
clone size: large; J gene: TRDJ1; V gene: TRDV2; D gene: TRDD3; CDR3 DNA: TGTGCCTCTTACGGGGTGGGGGATACGCTCACCGATAAACTCATCTTT; CDR3 protein: CASYGVGDTLTDKLIF
clone size: medium-sized; J gene: TRDJ1; V gene: TRDV2; D gene: .; CDR3 DNA: TGTGCCTGTGACACCGTTCCTACGATGGGGATAAGCGATAAACTCATCTTT; CDR3 protein: CACDTVPTMGISDKLIF
clone size: .; J gene: TRDJ1; V gene: TRDV2; D gene: TRDD3; CDR3 DNA: TGTGCCTGTGACGCCGTACTGGGGGGACAACCCACCGATAAACTCATCTTT; CDR3 protein: CACDAVLGGQPTDKLIF
clone size: large; J gene: TRDJ1; V gene: TRDV2; D gene: TRDD3; CDR3 DNA: TGTGCCTGTGACACCGTCGACAAAACTGGGGGATTTACCGATAAACTCATCTTT; CDR3 protein: CACDTVDKTGGFTDKLIF
clone size: few; J gene: TRDJ1; V gene: TRDV2; D gene: TRDD3; CDR3 DNA: TGTGCCTGTGACACCGTACTGGGGGATAAGGGCGATAAACTCATCTTT; CDR3 protein: CACDTVLGDKGDKLIF
clone size: .; J gene: TRDJ1; V gene: TRDV2; D gene: TRDD3; CDR3 DNA: TGTGCCTGTGACCGACTGGGGGACACCGATAAACTCATCTTT; CDR3 protein: CACDRLGDTDKLIF
clone size: few; J gene: TRDJ1; V gene: TRDV2; D gene: TRDD3; CDR3 DNA: TGTGCCTGTGACACAGTGGGGGATACGCGGGACCGCAAGGACGTTTACACCGATAAACTCATCTTT; CDR3 protein: CACDTVGDTRDRKDVYTDKLIF
clone size: few; J gene: TRDJ1; V gene: TRDV2; D gene: TRDD3; CDR3 DNA: TGTGCCTGTGACGCCGTACTGGGGGACACCGATAAACTCATCTTT; CDR3 protein: CACDAVLGDTDKLIF
clone size: .; J gene: TRDJ1; V gene: TRDV2; D gene: TRDD3; CDR3 DNA: TGTGCCTGTGACACGATGCTGTCACGGCCTGACGCTGGGGATACGCAAACCGATAAACTCATCTTT; CDR3 protein: CACDTMLSRPDAGDTQTDKLIF
clone size: few; J gene: TRDJ1; V gene: TRDV2; D gene: TRDD3; CDR3 DNA: TGTGCCTGTGACACCGTTGGGGGATCGAGGGATAAACTCATCTTT; CDR3 protein: CACDTVGGSRDKLIF
clone size: few; J gene: TRDJ1; V gene: TRDV2; D gene: TRDD3; CDR3 DNA: TGTGCCTGTGACACAATGGCTGGGGGGTCAACCGATAAACTCATCTTT; CDR3 protein: CACDTMAGGSTDKLIF
clone size: large; J gene: TRDJ3; V gene: TRDV2; D gene: TRDD3; CDR3 DNA: TGTGCCTGTGACACCGTAGGGGATACCAGCTCCTGGGACACCCGACAGATGTTTTTC; CDR3 protein: CACDTVGDTSSWDTRQMFF
clone size: .; J gene: TRDJ1; V gene: TRDV2; D gene: TRDD3; CDR3 DNA: TGTGCCTGTGACTTACTGGGGGATACCCGCACAGACACCGATAAACTCATCTTT; CDR3 protein: CACDLLGDTRTDTDKLIF
clone size: large; J gene: TRDJ3; V gene: TRDV2; D gene: .; CDR3 DNA: TGTGCCTGTGACACCGCGGGGCTGGGCTCCTGGGACACCCGACAGATGTTTTTC; CDR3 protein: CACDTAGLGSWDTRQMFF
clone size: medium-sized; J gene: TRDJ1; V gene: TRDV2; D gene: TRDD3; CDR3 DNA: TGTGCCTGTGATACCGTACTGGGGGATACGAAGAACAGGGAACTCATCTTT; CDR3 protein: CACDTVLGDTKNRELIF
clone size: medium-sized; J gene: TRDJ1; V gene: TRDV2; D gene: TRDD3; CDR3 DNA: TGTGCCTGTGACACCGTCTGGGGGATACGCGGGGTTATGACGACCGATAAACTCATCTTT; CDR3 protein: CACDTVWGIRGVMTTDKLIF
clone size: few; J gene: TRDJ1; V gene: TRDV2; D gene: TRDD3; CDR3 DNA: TGTGCCTGTGACACGGTCTATGGGGGGGATACGCCAGCCGGAAAAAAACTCATCTTT; CDR3 protein: CACDTVYGGDTPAGKKLIF
clone size: medium-sized; J gene: TRDJ1; V gene: TRDV2; D gene: TRDD3; CDR3 DNA: TGTGCCTGTGACACCCTAACTGGGGGGACCACTCTCATCTTT; CDR3 protein: CACDTLTGGTTLIF
clone size: medium-sized; J gene: TRDJ1; V gene: TRDV2; D gene: TRDD3; CDR3 DNA: TGTGCCTGTGACACCCTTCTGCTGGGGGATACTCGGGGCACCGATAAACTCATCTTT; CDR3 protein: CACDTLLLGDTRGTDKLIF
clone size: few; J gene: TRDJ3; V gene: TRDV2; D gene: TRDD3; CDR3 DNA: TGTGCCTGTGACCGCGTACTGGGGGATACACGTGCTGGGGACACCCGACAGATGTTTTTC; CDR3 protein: CACDRVLGDTRAGDTRQMFF
clone size: medium-sized; J gene: TRDJ1; V gene: TRDV2; D gene: TRDD3; CDR3 DNA: TGTGCCTGTGACCCCCTGAGGCTGGGGGATACCCGGCTTGATAAACTCATCTTT; CDR3 protein: CACDPLRLGDTRLDKLIF
clone size: medium-sized; J gene: TRDJ1; V gene: TRDV2; D gene: TRDD3; CDR3 DNA: TGTGCCTGTGAACCAATGGCGGATCATACTGGGGCGAACACCGATAAACTCATCTTT; CDR3 protein: CACEPMADHTGANTDKLIF
clone size: medium-sized; J gene: TRDJ1; V gene: TRDV2; D gene: TRDD3; CDR3 DNA: TGTGCCTGTGACCCCGTTCTGGGGGATACTTCCATAACGTACACCGATAAACTCATCTTT; CDR3 protein: CACDPVLGDTSITYTDKLIF
clone size: medium-sized; J gene: TRDJ1; V gene: TRDV2; D gene: TRDD3; CDR3 DNA: TGTGCCTGTGACCCTCTTACTGGGGGATACGCGGTCGGGGGCACCGATAAACTCATCTTT; CDR3 protein: CACDPLTGGYAVGGTDKLIF
clone size: .; J gene: TRDJ1; V gene: TRDV2; D gene: TRDD3; CDR3 DNA: TGTGCCTGTGACACGCTGACTGGGGGATATGTCGATAAACTCATCTTT; CDR3 protein: CACDTLTGGYVDKLIF
clone size: medium-sized; J gene: TRDJ1; V gene: TRDV2; D gene: TRDD3; CDR3 DNA: TGTGCCTGTGACACCGTGAATTCGAGAACTGGGGCGTACACCGATAAACTCATCTTT; CDR3 protein: CACDTVNSRTGAYTDKLIF
clone size: .; J gene: TRDJ1; V gene: TRDV2; D gene: TRDD3; CDR3 DNA: TGTGCCTGTGACAAAGTGGGGGACCTTCTTAACACCGATAAACTCATCTTT; CDR3 protein: CACDKVGDLLNTDKLIF
clone size: few; J gene: TRDJ1; V gene: TRDV2; D gene: TRDD3; CDR3 DNA: TGTGCCTGTGATCCCGTGGGGGATTCCACCGATAAACTCATCTTT; CDR3 protein: CACDPVGDSTDKLIF
clone size: few; J gene: TRDJ1; V gene: TRDV2; D gene: TRDD3; CDR3 DNA: TGTGCCTGTGACCCTCTCGCAATGGGGGATACACGTGCTGGGGACACCGATAAACTCATCTTT; CDR3 protein: CACDPLAMGDTRAGDTDKLIF